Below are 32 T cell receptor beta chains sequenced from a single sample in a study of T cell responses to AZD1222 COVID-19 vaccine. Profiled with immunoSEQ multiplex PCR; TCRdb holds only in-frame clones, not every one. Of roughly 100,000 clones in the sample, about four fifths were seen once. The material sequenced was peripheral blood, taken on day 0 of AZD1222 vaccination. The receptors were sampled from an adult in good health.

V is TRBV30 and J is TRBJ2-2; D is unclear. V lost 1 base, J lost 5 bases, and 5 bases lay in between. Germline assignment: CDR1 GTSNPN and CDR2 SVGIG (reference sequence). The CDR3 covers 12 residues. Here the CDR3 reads CAWSAGTGELFF. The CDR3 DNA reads TGTGCCTGGAGTGCAGGAACCGGGGAGCTGTTTTTT.

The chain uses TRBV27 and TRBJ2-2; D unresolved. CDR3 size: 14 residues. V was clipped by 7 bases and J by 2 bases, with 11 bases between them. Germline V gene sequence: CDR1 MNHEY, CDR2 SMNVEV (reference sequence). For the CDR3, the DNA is TGTGCCAGCACCTTATCGGGTAACACCGGGGAGCTGTTTTTT. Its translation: CASTLSGNTGELFF.

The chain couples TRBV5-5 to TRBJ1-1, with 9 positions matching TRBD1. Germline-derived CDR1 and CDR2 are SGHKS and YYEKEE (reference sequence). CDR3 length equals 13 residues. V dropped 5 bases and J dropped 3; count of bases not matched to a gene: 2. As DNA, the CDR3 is TGTGCCAGCAGAAGGACAGGGGACACTGAAGCTTTCTTT. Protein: CASRRTGDTEAFF.

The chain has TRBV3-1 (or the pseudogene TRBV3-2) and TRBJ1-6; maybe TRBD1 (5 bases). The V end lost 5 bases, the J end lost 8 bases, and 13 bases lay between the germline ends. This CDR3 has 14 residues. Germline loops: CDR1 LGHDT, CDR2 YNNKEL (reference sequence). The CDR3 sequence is CASSDLAGYSPLHF. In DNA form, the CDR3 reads TGTGCCAGCAGCGACTTGGCAGGGTATTCACCCCTCCACTTT.

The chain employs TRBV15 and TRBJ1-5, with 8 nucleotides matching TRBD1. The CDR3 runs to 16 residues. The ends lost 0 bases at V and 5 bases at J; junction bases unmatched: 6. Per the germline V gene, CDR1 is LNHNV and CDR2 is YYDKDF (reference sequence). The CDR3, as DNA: TGTGCCACCAGCAGAGATACGGCCAGGGGGCATCAGCCCCAGCATTTT. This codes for CATSRDTARGHQPQHF.

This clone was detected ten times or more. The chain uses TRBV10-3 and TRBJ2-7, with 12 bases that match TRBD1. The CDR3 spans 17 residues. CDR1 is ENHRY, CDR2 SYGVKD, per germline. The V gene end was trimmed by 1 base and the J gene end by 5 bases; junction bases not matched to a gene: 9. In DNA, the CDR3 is TGTGCCATCAGTGAGTTGGACTCCGGGACAGGGGGCAACGAGCAGTACTTC. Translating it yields CAISELDSGTGGNEQYF.

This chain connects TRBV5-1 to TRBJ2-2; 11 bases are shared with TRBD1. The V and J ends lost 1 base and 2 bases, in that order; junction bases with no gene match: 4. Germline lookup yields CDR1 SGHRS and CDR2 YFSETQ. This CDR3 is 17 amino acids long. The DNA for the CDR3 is TGCGCCAGCAGCTTGTGGACAGGGGGCTTCAACACCGGGGAGCTGTTTTTT. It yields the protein CASSLWTGGFNTGELFF.

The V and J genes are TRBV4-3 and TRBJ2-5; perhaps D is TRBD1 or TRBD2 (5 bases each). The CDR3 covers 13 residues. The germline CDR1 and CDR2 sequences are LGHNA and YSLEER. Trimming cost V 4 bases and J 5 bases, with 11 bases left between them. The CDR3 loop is CASSPGRWETQYF. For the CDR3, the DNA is TGCGCCAGCAGCCCGGGACGATGGGAGACCCAGTACTTC.

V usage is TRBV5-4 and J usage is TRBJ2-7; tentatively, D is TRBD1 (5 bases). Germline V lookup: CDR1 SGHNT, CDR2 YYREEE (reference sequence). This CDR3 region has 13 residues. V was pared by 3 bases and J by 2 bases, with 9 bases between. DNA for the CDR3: TGTGCCAGCAGCTGGGGCCATACCTACGAGCAGTACTTC. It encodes CASSWGHTYEQYF.

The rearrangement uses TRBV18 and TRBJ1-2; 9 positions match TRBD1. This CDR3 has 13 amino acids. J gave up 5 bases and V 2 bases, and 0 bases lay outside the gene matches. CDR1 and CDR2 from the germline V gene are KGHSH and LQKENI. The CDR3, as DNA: TGTGCCAGCTCACCAGACAGGGGGTATGGCTACACCTTC. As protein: CASSPDRGYGYTF.

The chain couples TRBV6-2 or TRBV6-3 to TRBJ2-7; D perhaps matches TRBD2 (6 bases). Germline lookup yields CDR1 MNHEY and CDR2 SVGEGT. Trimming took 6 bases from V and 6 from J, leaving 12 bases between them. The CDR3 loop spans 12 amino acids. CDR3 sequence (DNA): TGTGCCAGCAGATACCCCGGGGGCGAGCAGTACTTC. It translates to CASRYPGGEQYF.

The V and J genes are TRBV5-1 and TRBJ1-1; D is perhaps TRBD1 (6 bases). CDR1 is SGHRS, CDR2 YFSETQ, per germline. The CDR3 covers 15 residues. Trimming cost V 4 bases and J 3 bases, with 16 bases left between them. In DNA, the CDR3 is TGCGCCAGCAGCGCGATACAGGGTGGGGACACTGAAGCTTTCTTT. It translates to CASSAIQGGDTEAFF.

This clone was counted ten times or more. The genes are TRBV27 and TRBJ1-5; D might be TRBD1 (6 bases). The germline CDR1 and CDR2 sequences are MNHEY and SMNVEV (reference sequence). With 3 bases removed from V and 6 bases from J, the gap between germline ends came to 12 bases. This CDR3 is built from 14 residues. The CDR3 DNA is TGTGCCAGCAGTTTTGCCGGGGGCGGTCAGCCCCAGCATTTT. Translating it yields CASSFAGGGQPQHF.

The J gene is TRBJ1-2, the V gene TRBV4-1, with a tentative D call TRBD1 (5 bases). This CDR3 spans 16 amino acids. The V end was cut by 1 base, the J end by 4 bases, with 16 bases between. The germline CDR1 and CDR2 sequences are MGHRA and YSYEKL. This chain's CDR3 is CASSQGVEGAGYGYTF. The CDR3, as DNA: TGCGCCAGCAGCCAAGGGGTTGAAGGGGCGGGCTATGGCTACACCTTC.

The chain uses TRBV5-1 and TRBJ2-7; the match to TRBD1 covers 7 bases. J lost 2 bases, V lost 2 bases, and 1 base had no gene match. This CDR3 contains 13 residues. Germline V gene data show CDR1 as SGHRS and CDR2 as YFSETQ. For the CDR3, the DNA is TGCGCCAGCAGCTTCGGGACAGCCTACGAGCAGTACTTC. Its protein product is CASSFGTAYEQYF.

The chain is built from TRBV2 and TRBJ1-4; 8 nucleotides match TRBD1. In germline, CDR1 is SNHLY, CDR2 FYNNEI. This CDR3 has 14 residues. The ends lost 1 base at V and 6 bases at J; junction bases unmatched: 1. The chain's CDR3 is CASSEGTGYEKLFF. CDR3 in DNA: TGTGCCAGCAGTGAAGGGACAGGGTATGAAAAACTGTTTTTT.

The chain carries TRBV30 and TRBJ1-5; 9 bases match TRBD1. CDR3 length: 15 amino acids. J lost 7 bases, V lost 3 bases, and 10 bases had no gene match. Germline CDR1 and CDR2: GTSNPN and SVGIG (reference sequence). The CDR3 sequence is CAWRRKDRGIQPQHF. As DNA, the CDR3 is TGTGCCTGGAGGAGGAAAGACAGGGGGATACAGCCCCAGCATTTT.

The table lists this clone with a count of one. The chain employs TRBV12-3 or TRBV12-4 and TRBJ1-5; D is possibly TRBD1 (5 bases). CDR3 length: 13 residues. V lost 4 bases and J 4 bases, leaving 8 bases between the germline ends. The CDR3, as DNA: TGTGCCAGCAGTTGGGGGGAAAATCAGCCCCAGCATTTT. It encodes CASSWGENQPQHF.

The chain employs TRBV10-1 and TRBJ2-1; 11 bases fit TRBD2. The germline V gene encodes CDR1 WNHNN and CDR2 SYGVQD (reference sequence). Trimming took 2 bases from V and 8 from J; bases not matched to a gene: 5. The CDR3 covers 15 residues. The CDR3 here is CASSEGTSGYHEQFF. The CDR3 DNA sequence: TGCGCCAGCAGTGAGGGGACTAGCGGTTATCATGAGCAGTTCTTC.

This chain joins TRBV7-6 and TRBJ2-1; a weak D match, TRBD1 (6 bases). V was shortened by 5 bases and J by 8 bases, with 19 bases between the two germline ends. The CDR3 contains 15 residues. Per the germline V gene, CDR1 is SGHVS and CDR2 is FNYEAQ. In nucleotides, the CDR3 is TGTGCCAGCAGCCCTTGGACAGCCCCAGGGGATGAGCAGTTCTTC. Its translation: CASSPWTAPGDEQFF.

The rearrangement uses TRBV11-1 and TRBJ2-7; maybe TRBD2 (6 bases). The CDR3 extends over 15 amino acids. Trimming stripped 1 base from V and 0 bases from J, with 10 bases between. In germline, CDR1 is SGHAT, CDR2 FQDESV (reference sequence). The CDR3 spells CASSLVGGSSYEQYF. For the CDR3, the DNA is TGTGCCAGCAGCTTAGTCGGGGGAAGCTCCTACGAGCAGTACTTC.

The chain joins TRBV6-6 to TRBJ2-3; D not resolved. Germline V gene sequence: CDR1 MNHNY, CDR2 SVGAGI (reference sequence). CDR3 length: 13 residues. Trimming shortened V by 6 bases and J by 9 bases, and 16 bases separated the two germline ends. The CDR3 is CASSNLPGWTQYF. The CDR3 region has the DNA TGTGCCAGCAGCAACCTCCCCGGGTGGACGCAGTATTTT.

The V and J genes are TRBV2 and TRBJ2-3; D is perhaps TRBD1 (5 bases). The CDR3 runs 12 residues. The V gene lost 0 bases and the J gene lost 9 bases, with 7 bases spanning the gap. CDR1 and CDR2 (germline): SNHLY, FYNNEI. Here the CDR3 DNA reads TGTGCCAGCAGTGAAGCGGCAGGGACGCAGTATTTT. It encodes CASSEAAGTQYF. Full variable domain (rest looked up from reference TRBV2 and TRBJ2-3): EPEVTQTPSHQVTQMGQEVILRCVPISNHLYFYWYRQILGQKVEFLVSFYNNEISEKSEIFDDQFSVERPDGSNFTLKIRSTKLEDSAMYFCASSEAAGTQYFGPGTRLTVL.

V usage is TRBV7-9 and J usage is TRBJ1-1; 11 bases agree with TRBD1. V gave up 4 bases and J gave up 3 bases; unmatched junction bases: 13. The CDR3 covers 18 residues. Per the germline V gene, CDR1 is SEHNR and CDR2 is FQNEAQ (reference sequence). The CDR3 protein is CASSSAGQGAIGDTEAFF. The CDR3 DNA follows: TGTGCCAGCAGCTCGGCTGGACAGGGGGCCATAGGTGACACTGAAGCTTTCTTT. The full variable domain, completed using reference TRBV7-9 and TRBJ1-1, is DTGVSQNPRHKITKRGQNVTFRCDPISEHNRLYWYRQTLGQGPEFLTYFQNEAQLEKSRLLSDRFSAERPKGSFSTLEIQRTEQGDSAMYLCASSSAGQGAIGDTEAFFGQGTRLTVV.

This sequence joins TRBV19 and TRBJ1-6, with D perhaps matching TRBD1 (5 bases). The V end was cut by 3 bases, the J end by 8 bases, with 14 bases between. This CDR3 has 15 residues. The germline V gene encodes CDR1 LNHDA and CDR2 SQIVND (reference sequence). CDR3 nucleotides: TGTGCCAGTAGTATTAACAGGATCCTTTATTCACCCCTCCACTTT. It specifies CASSINRILYSPLHF.

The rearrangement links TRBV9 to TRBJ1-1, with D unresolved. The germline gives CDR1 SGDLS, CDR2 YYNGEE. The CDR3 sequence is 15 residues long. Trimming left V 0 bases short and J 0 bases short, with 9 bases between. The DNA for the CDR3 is TGTGCCAGCAGCGTAGGTGCAGGCATGAACACTGAAGCTTTCTTT. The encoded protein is CASSVGAGMNTEAFF.

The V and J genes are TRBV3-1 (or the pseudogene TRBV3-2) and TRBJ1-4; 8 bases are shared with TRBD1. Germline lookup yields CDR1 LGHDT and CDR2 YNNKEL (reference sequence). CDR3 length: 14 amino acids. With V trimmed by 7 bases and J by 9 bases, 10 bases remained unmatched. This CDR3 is CASTPAQGEQKLFF. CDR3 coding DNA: TGTGCCAGCACCCCCGCACAGGGGGAACAAAAACTGTTTTTT.

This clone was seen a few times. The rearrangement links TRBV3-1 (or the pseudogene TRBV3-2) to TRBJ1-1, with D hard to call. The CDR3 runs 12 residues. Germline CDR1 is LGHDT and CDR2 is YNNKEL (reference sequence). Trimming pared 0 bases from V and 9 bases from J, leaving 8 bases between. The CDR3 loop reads CASSQEEQQAFF. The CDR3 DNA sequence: TGTGCCAGCAGCCAAGAGGAACAGCAAGCTTTCTTT.

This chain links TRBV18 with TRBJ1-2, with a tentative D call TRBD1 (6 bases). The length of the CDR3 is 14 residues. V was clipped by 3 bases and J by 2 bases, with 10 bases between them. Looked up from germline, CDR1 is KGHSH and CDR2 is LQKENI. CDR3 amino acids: CASSPSGTNYGYTF. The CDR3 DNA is TGTGCCAGCTCACCTTCCGGGACAAACTATGGCTACACCTTC.

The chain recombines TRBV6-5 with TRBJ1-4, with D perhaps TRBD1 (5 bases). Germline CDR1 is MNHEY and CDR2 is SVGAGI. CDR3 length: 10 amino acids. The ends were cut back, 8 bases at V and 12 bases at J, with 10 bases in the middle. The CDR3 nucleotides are TGTGCCAGCCCTAGGGGTGAACTGTTTTTT. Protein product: CASPRGELFF.

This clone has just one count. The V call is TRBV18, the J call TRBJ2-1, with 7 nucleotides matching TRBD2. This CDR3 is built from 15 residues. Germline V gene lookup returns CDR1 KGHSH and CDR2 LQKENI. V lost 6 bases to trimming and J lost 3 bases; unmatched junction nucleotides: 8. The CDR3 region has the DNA TGTGCCAGCTCCCCCTCAGGGAGGGACTACAATGAGCAGTTCTTC. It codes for CASSPSGRDYNEQFF.

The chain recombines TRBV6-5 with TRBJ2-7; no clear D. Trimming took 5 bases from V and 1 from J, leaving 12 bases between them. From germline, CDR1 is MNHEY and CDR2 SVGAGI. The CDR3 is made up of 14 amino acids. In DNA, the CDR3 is TGTGCCAGCAGTCCCTCGGCCAGGTCCTACGAGCAGTACTTC. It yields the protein CASSPSARSYEQYF.